This passage covers 13 T cell receptor beta chains from one sample sequenced in a study of CD8 T cells in ankylosing spondylitis. Study results and limitations: What seemed typical of ankylosing spondylitis blood was a TCR beta motif built from about eight highly homologous variants.

No antigen has been assigned to these receptors. TCRdb ran MiXCR on the 5' RACE reads and lists one entry per CDR3 protein. Of about 540,000 distinct CDR3 sequences in the sample, 9.5% to 15% were seen once. Sequenced sample: blood, either unsorted or a sorted T cell fraction (not recorded which). The receptors derive from a male donor with ankylosing spondylitis.

J is TRBJ2-5 and V is TRBV20-1; maybe TRBD1 (5 bases). With 2 bases removed from V and 6 bases from J, the gap between germline ends came to 19 bases. The CDR3 extends over 15 amino acids. Germline V CDR1 and CDR2: DFQATT, SNEGSKA (reference sequence). In nucleotides, the CDR3 is TGCAGTGCTAGATCCGGAGATGCAGGGCCGAAGACCCAGTACTTC. Translation gives CSARSGDAGPKTQYF.

The chain recombines TRBV5-1 with TRBJ1-1; D is perhaps TRBD1 (5 bases). V lost 7 bases and J 1 base, leaving 11 bases between the germline ends. Looked up from germline, CDR1 is SGHRS and CDR2 is YFSETQ. The CDR3 loop spans 13 amino acids. In nucleotides, the CDR3 is TGCGCCAGCTCCAGGGTCCCGAACACTGAAGCTTTCTTT. It specifies CASSRVPNTEAFF.

This clonotype was observed many times. V gene TRBV11-2 combines with J gene TRBJ1-1; TRBD1 is a possible D gene (5 bases). The CDR3 loop spans 13 amino acids. The germline CDR1 and CDR2 sequences are SGHAT and FQNNGV. Trimming cost V 2 bases and J 8 bases, with 12 bases left between them. CDR3 in DNA: TGTGCCAGCAGCTTACAGGGACGGGGAGAAGCTTTCTTT. This gives the protein CASSLQGRGEAFF.

This clonotype was detected ten times or more. The CDR3 DNA reads TGTGCCAGCAGCCAAGATACTAATGAAAAACTGTTTTTT. This gives the protein CASSQDTNEKLFF. The chain joins TRBV3-1 to TRBJ1-4; D is ambiguous. This CDR3 comprises 13 residues. V was clipped by 0 bases and J by 2 bases, with 1 base between them. Germline V gene sequence: CDR1 LGHDT, CDR2 YNNKEL (reference sequence).

CDR3 sequence reads: CSVETGLETQYF. Here the CDR3 DNA reads TGCAGCGTTGAAACCGGGCTGGAGACCCAGTACTTC. The chain has TRBV29-1 and TRBJ2-5; D is uncertain. Between the trimmed V and J ends, which lost 2 bases and 5 bases, there was a span of 9 bases. CDR1 and CDR2 (germline): SQVTM, ANQGSEA. The CDR3 sequence is 12 residues long. Combining the CDR3 with reference TRBV29-1 and TRBJ2-5 gives the whole variable domain SAVISQKPSRDICQRGTSLTIQCQVDSQVTMMFWYRQQPGQSLTLIATANQGSEATYESGFVIDKFPISRPNLTFSTLTVSNMSPEDSSIYLCSVETGLETQYFGPGTRLLVL.

This clonotype has only a few counts. Its ends do not fully match the called genes, so a read error is possible. The genes are TRBV12-3 or TRBV12-4 and TRBJ2-3; 8 positions match TRBD1. CDR3 length: 13 amino acids. The CDR3 DNA sequence: TGTGCCAGCAGTTTAGCGAGGATGGACAGGGAGCATTTT. Amino acid sequence: CASSLARMDREHF.

This clonotype occurred many times. The chain recombines TRBV7-9 with TRBJ1-5; D perhaps matches TRBD1 (6 bases). The ends were cut back, 5 bases at V and 5 bases at J, with 7 bases in the middle. The CDR3 length is 12 residues. The germline gives CDR1 SEHNR, CDR2 FQNEAQ (reference sequence). The DNA for the CDR3 is TGTGCCAGCAGCCCAGGGGATCAGCCCCAGCATTTT. It translates to CASSPGDQPQHF.

The chain recombines TRBV7-2 with TRBJ2-5, with D possibly matching TRBD1 (5 bases). Trimming pared 5 bases from V and 1 base from J, leaving 14 bases between. The CDR3 has 15 residues. CDR1 and CDR2 from the germline V gene are SGHTA and FQGNSA. DNA for the CDR3: TGTGCCAGCAGCCCGCAAGGGGAAGCCCAAGAGACCCAGTACTTC. Its protein product is CASSPQGEAQETQYF.

This clonotype was observed a handful of times. The chain couples TRBV29-1 to TRBJ1-2; D call uncertain. CDR3 length: 12 amino acids. Trimming shortened V by 4 bases and J by 0 bases, and 6 bases separated the two germline ends. Germline loops: CDR1 SQVTM, CDR2 ANQGSEA. The DNA for the CDR3 is TGCAGCGTTGGACATCCTAACTATGGCTACACCTTC. It is translated as CSVGHPNYGYTF.

This clonotype came up many times. The chain carries TRBV15 and TRBJ2-1; D gene ambiguous. V was shortened by 6 bases and J by 12 bases, with 15 bases between the two germline ends. This CDR3 is built from 12 residues. CDR1 LNHNV and CDR2 YYDKDF come from the germline V gene (reference sequence). The CDR3 region has the DNA TGTGCCACCAGTTTAGCAGTCTCTGGGCAGTTCTTC. Its translation: CATSLAVSGQFF. Combining the CDR3 with reference TRBV15 and TRBJ2-1 gives the whole variable domain DAMVIQNPRYQVTQFGKPVTLSCSQTLNHNVMYWYQQKSSQAPKLLFHYYDKDFNNEADTPDNFQSRRPNTSFCFLDIRSPGLGDTAMYLCATSLAVSGQFFGPGTRLTVL.

This clonotype was observed a handful of times. The V and J genes are TRBV12-3 or TRBV12-4 and TRBJ1-1; D is ambiguous. This CDR3 is built from 12 residues. V lost 5 bases, J lost 8 bases, and 12 bases lay in between. CDR3 region: CASSPFQVEAFF. CDR3 bases: TGTGCCAGCAGTCCCTTCCAAGTAGAAGCTTTCTTT.

This clonotype has just a few counts. The J gene is TRBJ2-7, the V gene TRBV12-3 or TRBV12-4; perhaps TRBD2 as D (6 bases). The CDR3 covers 12 residues. Between the trimmed V and J ends, which lost 7 bases and 6 bases, there was a span of 13 bases. The CDR3 bases are TGTGCCAGCAACGGGGGAACCCGCGAGCAGTACTTC. This codes for CASNGGTREQYF.

A few counts support this clonotype. This chain uses TRBV20-1 with TRBJ2-2; D might be TRBD2 (6 bases). This CDR3 is built from 15 residues. Germline loops: CDR1 DFQATT, CDR2 SNEGSKA (reference sequence). Between the trimmed V and J ends, which lost 5 bases and 4 bases, there was a span of 17 bases. CDR3 DNA sequence: TGCAGTGCTGCCTTCGTGGGAGGTGGCACCGGGGAGCTGTTTTTT. This codes for CSAAFVGGGTGELFF.